This passage covers 32 T cell receptor beta chains from one sample sequenced in a study of cytomegalovirus exposure and HLA in healthy donors. 13 Jbeta primers and 60 Vbeta primers were used for the PCR. Assay: immunoSEQ multiplex PCR; the TCRdb copy retains only in-frame clones and omits some. This table has around 91,000 clones, roughly 78% appearing once. The sequencing sample was made of PBMCs. The receptors here all came from a woman aged 40 to 50 in good health and CMV-seropositive.

The rearrangement uses TRBV5-6 and TRBJ2-3, with no clear D. The CDR3 contains 14 residues. The V gene lost 0 bases and the J gene lost 3 bases, with 8 bases spanning the gap. Germline V lookup: CDR1 SGHDT, CDR2 YYEEEE. The CDR3 DNA reads TGTGCCAGCAGCTTGGCCCTAGATACAGATACGCAGTATTTT. Its protein product is CASSLALDTDTQYF.

V and J are TRBV19 and TRBJ1-5, with 7 bases lining up with TRBD1. Germline loops: CDR1 LNHDA, CDR2 SQIVND (reference sequence). This CDR3 is built from 15 residues. V gave up 9 bases and J gave up 4 bases; unmatched junction bases: 12. CDR3 in DNA: TGTGCCAGCCAACCGGGACAGACACTAAATCAGCCCCAGCATTTT. Its protein is CASQPGQTLNQPQHF.

This clone showed up just a few times. The chain employs TRBV30 and TRBJ1-6; the D gene is possibly TRBD1 (6 bases). Looked up from germline, CDR1 is GTSNPN and CDR2 is SVGIG (reference sequence). V lost 6 bases, J lost 4 bases, and 7 bases lay in between. CDR3 length: 12 residues. The CDR3 here is CACGTYNSPLHF. The CDR3 DNA reads as TGTGCCTGCGGGACATATAATTCACCCCTCCACTTT.

CDR3 sequence: CASSLRGDLGGETQYF. CDR3 nucleotide sequence: TGTGCCAGCAGCTTAAGGGGGGATCTCGGGGGGGAGACCCAGTACTTC. The chain employs TRBV7-8 and TRBJ2-5; possible D gene TRBD2, 7 bases. CDR1 is SGHVS, CDR2 FQNEAQ, per germline. The CDR3 runs 16 residues. V was cut by 2 bases and J by 5 bases, with 18 bases left in between.

This clone appeared a single time. This rearrangement joins TRBV6-1 to TRBJ2-1, with 15 bases that match TRBD2. Germline CDR1 reads MNHNS; CDR2 reads SASEGT. The CDR3 is 19 amino acids. The ends lost 2 bases at V and 1 base at J; junction bases unmatched: 6. The CDR3 bases are TGTGCCAGCAGTGAACCCTGGACTAGCGGGAGGGAGTCCTACAATGAGCAGTTCTTC. It yields the protein CASSEPWTSGRESYNEQFF.

The chain recombines TRBV6-1 with TRBJ2-3, with 7 bases matching TRBD2. J gave up 3 bases and V 7 bases, and 10 bases lay outside the gene matches. Germline loops: CDR1 MNHNS, CDR2 SASEGT. The CDR3 runs to 15 residues. The CDR3 region is CASNPAGAGTDTQYF. As DNA, the CDR3 is TGTGCCAGCAACCCCGCGGGAGCGGGTACAGATACGCAGTATTTT.

The chain joins TRBV7-9 to TRBJ2-3, with TRBD2 matching over 9 bases. This CDR3 spans 17 amino acids. Germline V CDR1 and CDR2: SEHNR, FQNEAQ (reference sequence). The J segment lost 0 bases and the V segment lost 4 bases, leaving 8 bases of the junction unmatched. This CDR3 reads CASSSRGSGSSTDTQYF. The CDR3 nucleotides read TGTGCCAGCAGCTCAAGGGGTAGCGGGAGCAGCACAGATACGCAGTATTTT.

The chain uses TRBV4-2 and TRBJ1-3; tentative D call: TRBD1 (5 bases). The V end was cut by 0 bases, the J end by 1 base, with 25 bases between. The germline V gene encodes CDR1 LGHNA and CDR2 YNFKEQ. The length of the CDR3 is 21 residues. CDR3 in amino acids: CASSQERLGRGKIGSGNTIYF. CDR3 nucleotides: TGTGCCAGCAGCCAAGAACGTTTAGGAAGGGGAAAAATCGGTTCTGGAAACACCATATATTTT.

The chain has TRBV7-2 and TRBJ2-3, with D possibly matching TRBD1 (6 bases). The V and J ends lost 2 bases and 3 bases respectively, with 12 bases between them. Germline CDR1 and CDR2: SGHTA and FQGNSA. This CDR3 region has 15 residues. The CDR3, as DNA: TGTGCCAGCAGCTTACGGGACACCAGAACAGATACGCAGTATTTT. It codes for CASSLRDTRTDTQYF.

V usage is TRBV9 and J usage is TRBJ2-3, with 10 bases matching TRBD2. CDR1 is SGDLS, CDR2 YYNGEE, per germline. This CDR3 has 15 residues. V shed 3 bases and J 1 base; nucleotides not matched to a gene: 2. CDR3 sequence: CASSGGTSGTDTQYF. CDR3 sequence (DNA): TGTGCCAGCAGCGGTGGGACTAGCGGCACAGATACGCAGTATTTT. Full variable domain (remainder filled in from reference TRBV9 and TRBJ2-3): DSGVTQTPKHLITATGQRVTLRCSPRSGDLSVYWYQQSLDQGLQFLIQYYNGEERAKGNILERFSAQQFPDLHSELNLSSLELGDSALYFCASSGGTSGTDTQYFGPGTRLTVL.

The V gene is TRBV27, the J gene TRBJ2-7; 9 nucleotides line up with TRBD2. The V segment lost 7 bases and the J segment 6 bases; nucleotides outside the gene matches: 4. The CDR3 has 12 amino acids. The germline CDR1 and CDR2 sequences are MNHEY and SMNVEV (reference sequence). The CDR3 is CASKGLAFEQYF. The CDR3 bases are TGTGCCAGCAAAGGACTAGCGTTCGAGCAGTACTTC.

The DNA for the CDR3 is TGTGCCATCAGTGATCGAGGGTCCGAGACCCAGTACTTC. Protein sequence: CAISDRGSETQYF. The chain has TRBV10-3 and TRBJ2-5, with a tentative D call TRBD2 (5 bases). Per germline, CDR1 ENHRY and CDR2 SYGVKD. V was trimmed by 3 bases and J by 5 bases, leaving 10 bases between them. The CDR3 has 13 residues.

The rearrangement links TRBV5-4 to TRBJ2-3; perhaps TRBD2 as D (6 bases). In germline, CDR1 is SGHNT, CDR2 YYREEE (reference sequence). V shed 5 bases and J shed 2 bases, with 15 bases lying between them. This CDR3 comprises 15 residues. CDR3 residues: CASSFEAGHTDTQYF. CDR3 DNA: TGTGCCAGCAGTTTTGAAGCGGGCCACACAGATACGCAGTATTTT. Combining the CDR3 with reference TRBV5-4 and TRBJ2-3 gives the whole variable domain ETGVTQSPTHLIKTRGQQVTLRCSSQSGHNTVSWYQQALGQGPQFIFQYYREEENGRGNFPPRFSGLQFPNYSSELNVNALELDDSALYLCASSFEAGHTDTQYFGPGTRLTVL.

CDR3 in amino acids: CASSLEGDSTNTGELFF. The DNA for the CDR3 is TGTGCCAGCAGCTTAGAGGGGGACAGTACGAACACCGGGGAGCTGTTTTTT. V usage is TRBV5-8 and J usage is TRBJ2-2; the match to TRBD1 covers 7 bases. CDR3 length equals 17 residues. V dropped 2 bases and J dropped 0; count of bases not matched to a gene: 7. Germline V gene data show CDR1 as SGHTS and CDR2 as YDEGEE.

This rearrangement joins TRBV20-1 to TRBJ2-1; the D gene is possibly TRBD2 (5 bases). Germline V gives CDR1 DFQATT, CDR2 SNEGSKA (reference sequence). The V and J ends lost 6 bases and 10 bases respectively, with 13 bases between them. CDR3 length equals 11 residues. The CDR3 sequence is CSAPRTQEQFF. CDR3 DNA: TGCAGTGCCCCCCGGACTCAAGAGCAGTTCTTC.

This clone appeared a few times. The gene calls are TRBV5-4 and TRBJ2-1; no definite D call. The CDR3 sequence is 13 residues long. V lost 0 bases and J 10 bases, leaving 11 bases between the germline ends. CDR1 is SGHNT, CDR2 YYREEE, per germline (reference sequence). CDR3 nucleotides: TGTGCCAGCAGCTTGGAGGCCTTCGGGGAGCAGTTCTTC. The encoded protein is CASSLEAFGEQFF.

This chain joins TRBV28 and TRBJ2-2; weak D call: TRBD2 (6 bases). Per germline, CDR1 MDHEN and CDR2 SYDVKM. The CDR3 consists of 14 residues. V lost 9 bases and J 8 bases, leaving 19 bases between the germline ends. The CDR3 spells CASLSSARYGELFF. CDR3 coding DNA: TGTGCCAGTCTATCTAGCGCCCGTTATGGGGAGCTGTTTTTT.

The table lists this clone with a count of one. The rearrangement links TRBV6-4 to TRBJ2-1; 7 nucleotides align to TRBD2. V was pared by 3 bases and J by 6 bases, with 11 bases of the junction left unmatched. CDR1 is MRHNA, CDR2 SNTAGT, per germline. The CDR3 is 16 amino acids. CDR3 region: CASSESETSPINEQFF. In DNA form, the CDR3 reads TGTGCCAGCAGTGAATCGGAGACTAGCCCGATCAATGAGCAGTTCTTC.

The chain employs TRBV7-8 and TRBJ1-2; tentative D call: TRBD1 (5 bases). V was pared by 3 bases and J by 6 bases, with 11 bases between. The germline V gene encodes CDR1 SGHVS and CDR2 FQNEAQ. This CDR3 is built from 13 residues. The CDR3 coding sequence is TGTGCCAGCAGCTTTTCACAGGAAAATGGCTACACCTTC. Translation gives CASSFSQENGYTF.

This chain uses TRBV4-3 with TRBJ2-7; 9 nucleotides line up with TRBD1. Germline V lookup: CDR1 LGHNA, CDR2 YSLEER. There are 13 residues in the CDR3. J lost 4 bases, V lost 4 bases, and 2 bases had no gene match. For the CDR3, the DNA is TGCGCCAGCAGCCGCGGGACAGGGTACGAGCAGTACTTC. This sequence encodes CASSRGTGYEQYF.

The chain recombines TRBV9 with TRBJ2-1, with 9 positions matching TRBD2. This CDR3 comprises 17 residues. CDR1 is SGDLS and CDR2 is YYNGEE in the germline V gene. V lost 4 bases to trimming and J lost 0 bases; unmatched junction nucleotides: 8. The CDR3 sequence: CASSRSGRLSSYNEQFF. Written as DNA, the CDR3 is TGTGCCAGCAGCAGGAGCGGGAGGCTTAGCTCCTACAATGAGCAGTTCTTC.

This clone was seen only once. The V and J genes are TRBV6-1 and TRBJ2-7, with 8 bases identical to TRBD1. V gave up 4 bases and J gave up 3 bases; unmatched junction bases: 2. The V gene's germline CDR1 is MNHNS and CDR2 SASEGT. The CDR3 totals 13 residues. The CDR3 sequence is CASSGGQDYEQYF. CDR3 sequence (DNA): TGTGCCAGCAGTGGGGGACAGGACTACGAGCAGTACTTC.

The chain combines TRBV2 with TRBJ2-7; TRBD1 matches 8 bases. There are 15 residues in the CDR3. Germline CDR1 SNHLY, CDR2 FYNNEI. After removal of 8 bases from V and 6 bases from J, the junction contained 15 bases not matched to a gene. The CDR3 sequence: CASREPGQALPEQYF. The CDR3, as DNA: TGTGCCAGCCGCGAACCGGGACAGGCTCTTCCCGAGCAGTACTTC. Filled out from reference TRBV2 and TRBJ2-7, the complete variable domain reads EPEVTQTPSHQVTQMGQEVILRCVPISNHLYFYWYRQILGQKVEFLVSFYNNEISEKSEIFDDQFSVERPDGSNFTLKIRSTKLEDSAMYFCASREPGQALPEQYFGPGTRLTVT.

This chain joins TRBV10-3 and TRBJ1-1, with 9 bases matching TRBD1. The CDR3 is made up of 16 amino acids. J gave up 1 base and V 2 bases, and 5 bases lay outside the gene matches. Looked up from germline, CDR1 is ENHRY and CDR2 is SYGVKD. The CDR3 nucleotides read TGTGCCATCAGTGAGGGTGGGGACAGGGCGAACACTGAAGCTTTCTTT. Protein: CAISEGGDRANTEAFF.

This chain joins TRBV19 and TRBJ2-1; 8 positions agree with TRBD2. V lost 5 bases, J lost 3 bases, and 9 bases stayed unmatched. This CDR3 has 16 residues. From germline, CDR1 is LNHDA and CDR2 SQIVND (reference sequence). The CDR3 spells CASSRTGLGGYNEQFF. CDR3 nucleotide sequence: TGTGCCAGTAGTCGAACGGGACTAGGGGGCTACAATGAGCAGTTCTTC.

The table lists this clone with a count of one. The chain is built from TRBV27 and TRBJ2-3, with 8 bases aligning to TRBD1. V shed 2 bases, J shed 2 bases, and the junction held 15 bases outside the gene matches. CDR3 length equals 19 residues. CDR1 is MNHEY, CDR2 SMNVEV, per germline (reference sequence). The CDR3 here is CASSLTGQVPTFFTDTQYF. In DNA, the CDR3 is TGTGCCAGCAGTTTAACGGGACAGGTGCCGACCTTTTTCACAGATACGCAGTATTTT.

This chain joins TRBV6-5 and TRBJ2-5; 9 bases line up with TRBD1. The J call could be wrong; TRBJ2-7 is a better fit for the DNA end. Per germline, CDR1 MNHEY and CDR2 SVGAGI. The CDR3 spans 13 residues. DNA of the CDR3: TGTGCCAGCAGTTGGGACAGGGAGTACGAGCAGTACTTC. Residues: CASSWDREYEQYF.

This rearrangement joins TRBV28 to TRBJ1-1; 7 bases fit TRBD1. CDR3 length equals 16 residues. V lost 4 bases to trimming and J lost 0 bases; unmatched junction nucleotides: 8. Germline V lookup: CDR1 MDHEN, CDR2 SYDVKM. The CDR3: CASSSLMTGMNTEAFF. As DNA, the CDR3 is TGTGCCAGCAGTTCCCTTATGACAGGGATGAACACTGAAGCTTTCTTT.

The V and J genes are TRBV14 and TRBJ2-5; D unclear. The J call is doubtful: the DNA matches TRBJ2-7 better. Per the germline V gene, CDR1 is SGHDN and CDR2 is FVKESK. The CDR3 runs 12 residues. CDR3 sequence: CASSLVGYEQYF. The DNA for the CDR3 is TGTGCCAGCAGCCTGGTGGGCTACGAGCAGTACTTC.

This chain uses TRBV2 with TRBJ1-1; D possibly corresponds to TRBD1 (5 bases). This CDR3 region has 14 residues. Trimming took 2 bases from V and 7 from J, leaving 14 bases between them. Germline V gene sequence: CDR1 SNHLY, CDR2 FYNNEI. CDR3 bases: TGTGCCAGCAGTGAATTTCCAGGGTCCCTTGAAGCTTTCTTT. It codes for CASSEFPGSLEAFF.

V usage is TRBV27 and J usage is TRBJ2-5, with a possible D match to TRBD1 (5 bases). With 3 bases removed from V and 3 bases from J, the gap between germline ends came to 11 bases. The length of the CDR3 is 14 residues. Germline CDR1 MNHEY, CDR2 SMNVEV (reference sequence). CDR3 DNA: TGTGCCAGCAGTTTTTTGGGGCGCGAAGAGACCCAGTACTTC. Translation: CASSFLGREETQYF.

This clone was seen just once. This rearrangement joins TRBV7-2 to TRBJ2-5; TRBD2 matches 11 bases. Germline V gives CDR1 SGHTA, CDR2 FQGNSA. V was clipped by 1 base and J by 1 base; unmatched bases: 2. The CDR3 contains 16 residues. The CDR3 loop reads CASSLGLAGGQETQYF. The CDR3 DNA follows: TGTGCCAGCAGCTTAGGGCTAGCGGGAGGCCAAGAGACCCAGTACTTC.